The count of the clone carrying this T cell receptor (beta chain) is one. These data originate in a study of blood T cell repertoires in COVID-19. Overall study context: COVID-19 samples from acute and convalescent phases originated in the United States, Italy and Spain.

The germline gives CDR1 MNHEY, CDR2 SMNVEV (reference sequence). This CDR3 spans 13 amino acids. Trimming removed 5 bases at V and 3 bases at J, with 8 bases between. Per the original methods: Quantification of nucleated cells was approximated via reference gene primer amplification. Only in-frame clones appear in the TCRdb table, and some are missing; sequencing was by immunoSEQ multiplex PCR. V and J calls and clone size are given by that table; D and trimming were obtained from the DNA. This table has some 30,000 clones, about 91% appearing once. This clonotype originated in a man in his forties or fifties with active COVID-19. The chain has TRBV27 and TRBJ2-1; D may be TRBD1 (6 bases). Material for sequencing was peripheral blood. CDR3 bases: TGTGCCAGCAGTCACAGGGTCTACAATGAGCAGTTCTTC. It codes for CASSHRVYNEQFF.